The 13 T cell receptor beta chains listed next were all sequenced from one sample in a study of T cells after yellow fever vaccination. From the 5' RACE reads, TCRdb called clonotypes with MiXCR, one entry per CDR3 protein. The sample lists more than 450,000 distinct CDR3 sequences; just over 20% were seen once. The sequencing used PBMCs, collected roughly 23 days after the first yellow fever vaccination. The receptors derive from a man between 18 and 35 years old who received the YFV17D yellow fever vaccine.

CDR3 nucleotides: TGTGCCAGCAGCTCATGGGGGGTACAGCCCCAGCATTTT. Translated, it gives CASSSWGVQPQHF. The chain joins TRBV7-2 to TRBJ1-5, with a tentative D call TRBD1 (5 bases). The CDR3 covers 13 residues. The V end was cut by 4 bases, the J end by 7 bases, with 11 bases between. The germline CDR1 and CDR2 sequences are SGHTA and FQGNSA.

For the CDR3, the DNA is TGCAGTGCTAGAGGACCCCAGGAGGAAAAACTGTTTTTT. Translated, it gives CSARGPQEEKLFF. The V and J genes are TRBV20-1 and TRBJ1-4; no reliable D call. V lost 1 base and J 8 bases, leaving 11 bases between the germline ends. Germline V lookup: CDR1 DFQATT, CDR2 SNEGSKA (reference sequence). The length of the CDR3 is 13 residues.

The chain links TRBV7-8 to TRBJ2-5, with D perhaps TRBD1 (6 bases). Germline values: CDR1 SGHVS, CDR2 FQNEAQ. The CDR3 totals 15 residues. V was clipped by 4 bases and J by 5 bases, with 17 bases between them. For the CDR3, the DNA is TGTGCCAGCAGCTCCCTTTGGGGGCGCGCGGAGACCCAGTACTTC. Encoded protein: CASSSLWGRAETQYF.

The genes are TRBV6-2 or TRBV6-3 and TRBJ2-4; D remains ambiguous. Trimming stripped 6 bases from V and 5 bases from J, with 5 bases between. CDR3 length: 11 residues. The germline gives CDR1 MNHEY, CDR2 SVGEGT. CDR3 amino acids: CASRRQNIQYF. The DNA of the CDR3 is TGTGCCAGCAGACGACAAAACATTCAGTACTTC.

The table lists this clonotype with a few counts. CDR3 in DNA: TGCGCCAGCAGCTTGGGCCCAACATCTAGCACAGATACGCAGTATTTT. This gives the protein CASSLGPTSSTDTQYF. This chain connects TRBV5-1 to TRBJ2-3; D is undetermined. This CDR3 spans 16 amino acids. V dropped 0 bases and J dropped 0 bases, with 11 bases sitting between them. Per the germline V gene, CDR1 is SGHRS and CDR2 is YFSETQ.

The CDR3 loop is CAISEYDNEQFF. CDR3 sequence (DNA): TGTGCCATCAGTGAGTACGACAATGAGCAGTTCTTC. This chain connects TRBV10-3 to TRBJ2-1; D is undetermined. V was clipped by 1 base and J by 5 bases, with 3 bases between them. In germline, CDR1 is ENHRY, CDR2 SYGVKD. There are 12 residues in the CDR3.

To note about this clonotype: Since a much larger clone is just one base distant, this may be a read error. The V gene is TRBV5-1, the J gene TRBJ2-3; TRBD2 agrees at 9 bases. Germline CDR1 is SGHRS and CDR2 is YFSETQ. Losses at the gene ends were 3 bases for V and 0 bases for J; bases not matched to a gene: 2. The CDR3 has 15 residues. The CDR3 protein is CASSSSGDSTDTQYF. As DNA, the CDR3 is TGCGCCAGCAGCTCTAGCGGGGATAGCACAGATACGCAGTATTTT. The variable domain in full, completed from reference TRBV5-1 and TRBJ2-3, reads KAGVTQTPRYLIKTRGQQVTLSCSPISGHRSVSWYQQTPGQGLQFLFEYFSETQRNKGNFPGRFSGRQFSNSRSEMNVSTLELGDSALYLCASSSSGDSTDTQYFGPGTRLTVL.

This clonotype was recorded at least ten times. This chain links TRBV27 with TRBJ2-1; tentative D call: TRBD2 (7 bases). Deletions cut 4 bases from V and 9 bases from J, with 19 bases between. Germline V gene data show CDR1 as MNHEY and CDR2 as SMNVEV (reference sequence). This CDR3 region has 15 residues. DNA for the CDR3: TGTGCCAGCAGTTCCCTAGGGGGGGCGAGCGGTGAGCAGTTCTTC. Amino acid sequence: CASSSLGGASGEQFF.

The table lists this clonotype with a few counts. This chain joins TRBV4-3 and TRBJ1-1, with a tentative D call TRBD1 (5 bases). This CDR3 has 18 residues. Trimming took off 0 bases at V and 6 bases at J, with 23 bases between the two ends. Germline assignment: CDR1 LGHNA and CDR2 YSLEER. The CDR3 nucleotides read TGCGCCAGCAGCCAAGATCTTGGGGGTACCCCAACGCGGTCTGAAGCTTTCTTT. This encodes CASSQDLGGTPTRSEAFF.

V is TRBV5-1 and J is TRBJ1-6, with D unclear. The V and J ends lost 1 base and 8 bases respectively, with 10 bases between them. Looked up from germline, CDR1 is SGHRS and CDR2 is YFSETQ. The CDR3 is 14 amino acids. CDR3 in DNA: TGCGCCAGCAGCTTGTCGGGGTCCGATTCACCCCTCCACTTT. Translated: CASSLSGSDSPLHF.

This rearrangement joins TRBV12-5 to TRBJ2-5; 11 positions match TRBD1. The ends lost 0 bases at V and 4 bases at J; junction bases unmatched: 1. The germline gives CDR1 LGHNT, CDR2 FRNRAP. This CDR3 comprises 15 residues. The CDR3 loop reads CASGLVDRGRETQYF. In nucleotides, the CDR3 is TGTGCTAGTGGTTTGGTGGACAGGGGGCGAGAGACCCAGTACTTC.

This clonotype was seen only a few times. The V call is TRBV5-1, the J call TRBJ2-5, with unresolved D. In germline, CDR1 is SGHRS, CDR2 YFSETQ. V was trimmed by 3 bases and J by 0 bases, leaving 6 bases between them. This CDR3 is built from 13 residues. The CDR3 DNA reads TGCGCCAGCAGCTCAGTAAACCAAGAGACCCAGTACTTC. This translates into CASSSVNQETQYF.

This clonotype was recorded a few times. The chain links TRBV6-6 to TRBJ1-2; the D is unclear. CDR3 length: 12 residues. CDR1 MNHNY and CDR2 SVGAGI come from the germline V gene (reference sequence). V dropped 7 bases and J dropped 4 bases, with 10 bases sitting between them. The CDR3 spells CASKQFGYGYTF. The DNA for the CDR3 is TGTGCCAGCAAACAGTTTGGCTATGGCTACACCTTC.